This TCR beta chain was captured by sequencing in a study of T-cell memory formation after mild COVID-19. The CDR3 sequence is 15 residues long. Germline V gene sequence: CDR1 LGHDT, CDR2 YNNKEL (reference sequence). V was clipped by 0 bases and J by 3 bases, with 12 bases between them. The study, taken as a whole, reports: The finding that pre-infection memory included some responding clones suggested that cross-reactive memory joined. Clones that contracted from day 15 to 85 were balanced CD4/CD8, while later expanders leaned CD4+.

Remarks on this clonotype: Its antigen remains unknown.

Constant-segment primers and 5'RACE yielded cDNA libraries for TCR alpha and TCR beta, each carrying sample barcodes and UMIs. TCRdb ran MiXCR on the 5' RACE reads and lists one entry per CDR3 protein. The table includes 550,000 to 650,000 distinct CDR3 sequences, about 18% detected once. The sequence was obtained from an adult woman who had mild COVID-19 (a few samples of this study predate the infection). Cell type and time point are not known. V gene TRBV3-1 combines with J gene TRBJ2-7; D is ambiguous. Source material: PBMCs or a T cell subset sorted from them (not recorded which). The CDR3 nucleotides are TGTGCCAGCAGCCAAGATCCCAACGGATACTACGAGCAGTACTTC. The encoded protein is CASSQDPNGYYEQYF.